Following are 16 T cell receptor beta chains from one sample sequenced in a study of blood T cell repertoires in COVID-19. Some clones are missing from TCRdb's copy, which holds only in-frame ones; the method was immunoSEQ multiplex PCR. The sample has 68,000 or so clones, over 60% seen once. The sequenced sample consisted of peripheral blood. The receptors shown here come from a human donor in a cohort sampled during active COVID-19.

This chain connects TRBV5-4 to TRBJ1-2; no clear D gene. The length of the CDR3 is 15 residues. Germline V gene data show CDR1 as SGHNT and CDR2 as YYREEE (reference sequence). Trimming pared 0 bases from V and 4 bases from J, leaving 13 bases between. The CDR3 reads CASSLDGLPLYGYTF. The DNA for the CDR3 is TGTGCCAGCAGCTTGGACGGACTGCCGCTCTATGGCTACACCTTC.

This clone was seen just once. The CDR3 nucleotides are TGTGCCATCAGCGGACAGGGGGCTAGCACAGATACGCAGTATTTT. This gives the protein CAISGQGASTDTQYF. The chain uses TRBV10-3 and TRBJ2-3, with 11 bases aligning to TRBD1. J lost 0 bases, V lost 6 bases, and 2 bases had no gene match. The CDR3 is 15 residues long. Germline V gene lookup returns CDR1 ENHRY and CDR2 SYGVKD.

The V gene is TRBV28, the J gene TRBJ2-5; tentative D call: TRBD1 (6 bases). Between the trimmed V and J ends, which lost 5 bases and 1 base, there was a span of 14 bases. Germline CDR1 MDHEN, CDR2 SYDVKM. The CDR3 has 15 residues. The CDR3: CASSLPTGSQETQYF. The CDR3 DNA reads TGTGCCAGCAGTCTACCTACAGGGAGCCAAGAGACCCAGTACTTC.

V is TRBV2 and J is TRBJ2-7, with TRBD1 identical over 9 bases. After removal of 6 bases from V and 6 bases from J, the junction contained 9 bases not matched to a gene. Germline CDR1 is SNHLY and CDR2 is FYNNEI. The length of the CDR3 is 14 residues. For the CDR3, the DNA is TGTGCCAGCAGCTCCGGGACAGGGCCGGTCGAGCAGTACTTC. As protein: CASSSGTGPVEQYF.

The genes are TRBV4-3 and TRBJ1-3; 9 bases are shared with TRBD1. With 4 bases clipped from V and 3 bases from J, the junction kept 7 bases outside the gene matches. Germline CDR1 LGHNA, CDR2 YSLEER. There are 16 residues in the CDR3. Written as DNA, the CDR3 is TGCGCCAGCAGCCCGACTGGACAGGGGATTGGAAACACCATATATTTT. Its translation is CASSPTGQGIGNTIYF.

J is TRBJ2-3 and V is TRBV24-1; D is unclear. The CDR3 is made up of 11 amino acids. Trimming took 4 bases from V and 6 from J, leaving 4 bases between them. Germline assignment: CDR1 KGHDR and CDR2 SFDVKD. In nucleotides, the CDR3 is TGTGCCACCAGTGAAGCGGATACGCAGTATTTT. This encodes CATSEADTQYF.

J is TRBJ1-4 and V is TRBV6-5; 7 nucleotides match TRBD1. The CDR3 length is 13 residues. J gave up 5 bases and V 8 bases, and 5 bases lay outside the gene matches. The germline CDR1 and CDR2 sequences are MNHEY and SVGAGI. The CDR3 reads CASHGTANEKLFF. The CDR3 nucleotides read TGTGCCAGCCACGGGACAGCAAATGAAAAACTGTTTTTT.

This clone was seen once. V and J are TRBV5-4 and TRBJ2-5; the match to TRBD2 covers 13 bases. The germline CDR1 and CDR2 sequences are SGHNT and YYREEE (reference sequence). This CDR3 is built from 16 residues. Trimming took 4 bases from V and 1 from J; bases not matched to a gene: 4. The CDR3 sequence: CASSRGTSGVQETQYF. In DNA form, the CDR3 reads TGTGCCAGCAGCCGCGGGACTAGCGGGGTCCAAGAGACCCAGTACTTC.

The chain recombines TRBV13 with TRBJ2-2, with 7 bases identical to TRBD1. V lost 5 bases and J lost 5; bases outside the gene matches: 8. The CDR3 spans 15 residues. Germline V gene sequence: CDR1 PRHDT, CDR2 FYEKMQ (reference sequence). The DNA of the CDR3 is TGTGCCAGCAGCCAGGGACAGCTTGTTACCGGGGAGCTGTTTTTT. It encodes CASSQGQLVTGELFF.

This sequence joins TRBV6-1 and TRBJ1-4; TRBD1 might be the D (5 bases). Trimming pared 2 bases from V and 0 bases from J, leaving 13 bases between. The germline CDR1 and CDR2 sequences are MNHNS and SASEGT. The CDR3 is 17 amino acids. CDR3 in DNA: TGTGCCAGCAGTGAACCCGAAGGGACTGCAACTAATGAAAAACTGTTTTTT. Protein sequence: CASSEPEGTATNEKLFF.

This clone occurred once. The chain combines TRBV6-5 with TRBJ1-4; D is possibly TRBD1 (5 bases). The CDR3 covers 14 residues. Germline V gene data show CDR1 as MNHEY and CDR2 as SVGAGI. V lost 8 bases and J lost 3, with 13 bases in between. As DNA, the CDR3 is TGTGCCAGCTATACCGGGGGGGCTAATGAAAAACTGTTTTTT. Residues: CASYTGGANEKLFF.

The rearrangement joins TRBV28 to TRBJ2-2; TRBD2 agrees at 8 bases. J was trimmed by 0 bases and V by 8 bases; bases with no gene match: 8. Germline V gives CDR1 MDHEN, CDR2 SYDVKM. The length of the CDR3 is 16 residues. CDR3 in DNA: TGTGCCAGCGCTTACCCCGGGAGGGCGAACACCGGGGAGCTGTTTTTT. Translated, it gives CASAYPGRANTGELFF.

The CDR3 reads CASRMGRQGVSGANVLTF. The CDR3 region has the DNA TGTGCCAGCAGGATGGGGAGACAGGGGGTTTCTGGGGCCAACGTCCTGACTTTC. The V gene is TRBV7-9, the J gene TRBJ2-6; TRBD1 matches 9 bases. CDR1 is SEHNR and CDR2 is FQNEAQ in the germline V gene (reference sequence). Losses at the gene ends were 6 bases for V and 1 base for J; bases not matched to a gene: 10. CDR3 size: 18 residues.

This clone was counted only a few times. The rearrangement links TRBV19 to TRBJ2-7; TRBD1 agrees at 9 bases. From germline, CDR1 is LNHDA and CDR2 SQIVND (reference sequence). The CDR3 has 13 amino acids. V trimming: 5 bases; J trimming: 6 bases; junction bases outside the gene matches: 5. This CDR3 reads CASSSGQGLEQYF. The CDR3 nucleotides read TGTGCCAGTAGTTCGGGACAGGGTCTCGAGCAGTACTTC.

This chain uses TRBV9 with TRBJ2-5; 8 bases align to TRBD2. With 7 bases clipped from V and 2 bases from J, the junction kept 1 base outside the gene matches. The length of the CDR3 is 12 residues. Germline assignment: CDR1 SGDLS and CDR2 YYNGEE. The CDR3 DNA follows: TGTGCCAGCTCGGGAGGGCAAGAGACCCAGTACTTC. Amino acids: CASSGGQETQYF.

The genes are TRBV27 and TRBJ2-7; possible D gene TRBD1, 6 bases. Germline V CDR1 and CDR2: MNHEY, SMNVEV (reference sequence). V lost 2 bases and J 4 bases, leaving 18 bases between the germline ends. The CDR3 sequence is 16 residues long. CDR3: CASSLRGRGQLYEQYF. The CDR3 bases are TGTGCCAGCAGTTTACGGGGACGAGGACAGCTATACGAGCAGTACTTC.